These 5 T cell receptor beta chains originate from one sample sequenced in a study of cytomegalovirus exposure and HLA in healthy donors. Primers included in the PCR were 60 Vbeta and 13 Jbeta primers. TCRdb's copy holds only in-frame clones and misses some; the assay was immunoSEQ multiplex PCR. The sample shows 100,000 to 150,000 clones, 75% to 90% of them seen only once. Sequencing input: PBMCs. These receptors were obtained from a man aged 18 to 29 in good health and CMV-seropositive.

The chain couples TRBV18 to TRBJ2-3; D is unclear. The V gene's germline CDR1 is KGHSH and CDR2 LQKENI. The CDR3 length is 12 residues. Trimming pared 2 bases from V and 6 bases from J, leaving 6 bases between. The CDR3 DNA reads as TGTGCCAGCTCACCAAGCGTGGATACGCAGTATTTT. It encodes CASSPSVDTQYF.

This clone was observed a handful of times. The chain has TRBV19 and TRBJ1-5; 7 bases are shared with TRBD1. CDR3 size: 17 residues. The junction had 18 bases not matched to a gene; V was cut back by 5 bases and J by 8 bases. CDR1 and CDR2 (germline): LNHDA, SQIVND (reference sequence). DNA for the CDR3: TGTGCCAGTAGTTCTCGAAGGGGACAGACTATCCGGGAGCCCCAGCATTTT. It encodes CASSSRRGQTIREPQHF.

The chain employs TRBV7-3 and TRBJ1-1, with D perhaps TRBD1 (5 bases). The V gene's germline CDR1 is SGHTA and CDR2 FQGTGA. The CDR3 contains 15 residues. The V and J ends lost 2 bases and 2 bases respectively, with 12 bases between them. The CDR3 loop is CASSLRGNGNTEAFF. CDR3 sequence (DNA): TGTGCCAGCAGCTTACGGGGGAACGGAAACACTGAAGCTTTCTTT.

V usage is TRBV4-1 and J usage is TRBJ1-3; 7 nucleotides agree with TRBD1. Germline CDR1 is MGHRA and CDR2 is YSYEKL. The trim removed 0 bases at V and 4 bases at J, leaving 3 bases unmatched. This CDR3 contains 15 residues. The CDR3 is CASSQDDRVGNTIYF. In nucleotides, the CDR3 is TGCGCCAGCAGCCAAGACGACAGGGTGGGAAACACCATATATTTT.

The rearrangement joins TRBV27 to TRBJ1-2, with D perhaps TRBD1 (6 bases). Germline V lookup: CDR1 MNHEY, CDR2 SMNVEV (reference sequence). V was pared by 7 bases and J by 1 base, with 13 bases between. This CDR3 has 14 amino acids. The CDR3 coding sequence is TGTGCCAGCATGGAGACAGGACTTAACTATGGCTACACCTTC. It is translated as CASMETGLNYGYTF.